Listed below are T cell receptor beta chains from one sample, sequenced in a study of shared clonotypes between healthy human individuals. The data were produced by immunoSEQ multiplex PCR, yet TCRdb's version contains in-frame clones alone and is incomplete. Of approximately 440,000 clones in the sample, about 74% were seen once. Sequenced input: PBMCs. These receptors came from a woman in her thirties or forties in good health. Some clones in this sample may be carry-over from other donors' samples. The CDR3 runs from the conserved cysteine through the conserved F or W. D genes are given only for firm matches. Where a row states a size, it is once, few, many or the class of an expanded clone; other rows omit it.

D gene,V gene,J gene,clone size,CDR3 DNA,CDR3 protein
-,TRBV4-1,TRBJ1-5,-,TGCGCCAGCAGCCAAGATCAAGGCTACGGAGGGCCCCATCAGCCCCAGCATTTT,CASSQDQGYGGPHQPQHF
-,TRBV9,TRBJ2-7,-,TGTGCCAGCAGCGCAGAAGCGGCCTACGAGCAGTACTTC,CASSAEAAYEQYF
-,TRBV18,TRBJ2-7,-,TGTGCCAGCTCGAAAGACACCAGCTCCTACGAGCAGTACTTC,CASSKDTSSYEQYF
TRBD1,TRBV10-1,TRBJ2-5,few,TGCGCCAGCAGTGCCCAGGGGGCAGGCCAAGAGACCCAGTACTTC,CASSAQGAGQETQYF
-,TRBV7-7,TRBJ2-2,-,TGTGCCAGCAGTAGAGCGCCGAACACCGGGGAGCTGTTTTTT,CASSRAPNTGELFF
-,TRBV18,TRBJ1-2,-,TGTGCCAGCTCACCCCTGAGGACTGAAGGCTACACCTTC,CASSPLRTEGYTF
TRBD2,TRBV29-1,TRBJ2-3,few,TGCAGCGTTGAGATTAGCGGGAAGGATACGCAGTATTTT,CSVEISGKDTQYF
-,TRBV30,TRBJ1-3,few,TGTGCCTGGAGCCCCGGCGACACCATATATTTT,CAWSPGDTIYF
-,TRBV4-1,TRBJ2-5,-,TGCGCCAGCAGCCAAATCGGGAACCAAGAGACCCAGTACTTC,CASSQIGNQETQYF
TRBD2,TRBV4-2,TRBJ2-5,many,TGTGCCAGCAGCCAAGCGGCTAGCGGGCAAGAGACCCAGTACTTC,CASSQAASGQETQYF
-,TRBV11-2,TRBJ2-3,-,TGTGCCAGCAGCTTAGTCTCGGGAATCACAGATACGCAGTATTTT,CASSLVSGITDTQYF
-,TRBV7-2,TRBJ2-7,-,TGTGCCAGCAGAACCTCCGGGGTCTACGAGCAGTACTTC,CASRTSGVYEQYF
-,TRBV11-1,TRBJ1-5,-,TGTGCCAGCAGCTTAGCGAGAGGGGGACCCCAGCATTTT,CASSLARGGPQHF
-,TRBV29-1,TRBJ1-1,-,TGCAGCGTGAGGGGGTCAGAAGGAACTGAAGCTTTCTTT,CSVRGSEGTEAFF
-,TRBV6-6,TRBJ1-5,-,TGTGCCAGCAGTTACTCGTTTGGAGGGAATCAGCCCCAGCATTTT,CASSYSFGGNQPQHF
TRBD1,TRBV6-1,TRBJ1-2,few,TGTGCCAGCAGTGAGGGACAGGGAACCTATGGCTACACCTTC,CASSEGQGTYGYTF
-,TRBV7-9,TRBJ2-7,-,TGTGCCAGCAGCCAGGGACTGAACTCCTACGAGCAGTACTTC,CASSQGLNSYEQYF
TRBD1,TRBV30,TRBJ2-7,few,TGTGCCTGGAGCTACAGGGGGCCCCAAGCCTACGAGCAGTACTTC,CAWSYRGPQAYEQYF
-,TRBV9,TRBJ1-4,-,TGTGCCAGCAGCGTAGGGGGCGCAACTAATGAAAAACTGTTTTTT,CASSVGGATNEKLFF
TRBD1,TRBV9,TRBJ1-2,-,TGTGCCAGCAGCGCCGAGACGGGGACAGGGCAAGGCTACACCTTC,CASSAETGTGQGYTF
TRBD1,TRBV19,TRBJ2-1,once,TGTGCCAGTAGTATAGTAGGGACAGGGAACTTTCTTCACAATGAGCAGTTCTTC,CASSIVGTGNFLHNEQFF
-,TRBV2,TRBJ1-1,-,TGTGCCAGCAGCGCTGACAGCCCTGAAGCTTTCTTT,CASSADSPEAFF
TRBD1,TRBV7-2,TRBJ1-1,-,TGTGCCGGATTCGGACAGGCTGGGGACACTGAAGCTTTCTTT,CAGFGQAGDTEAFF
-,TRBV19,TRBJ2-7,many,TGTGCCAGTAGTATAGATGGGACGGTGGGCGAGCAGTACTTC,CASSIDGTVGEQYF
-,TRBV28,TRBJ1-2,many,TGTGCCAGCAGCAGGGAGAGGGGCTATGGCTACACCTTC,CASSRERGYGYTF
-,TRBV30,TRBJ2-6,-,TGTGCCTGGAGTACCACAACAGTCTCTGGGGCCAACGTCCTGACTTTC,CAWSTTTVSGANVLTF
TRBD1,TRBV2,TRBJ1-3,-,TGTGCCAGCAGTAACGGACAGGGGTCTGGAAACACCATATATTTT,CASSNGQGSGNTIYF
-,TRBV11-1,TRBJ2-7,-,TGTGCCAGCAGCAAAGAACGCCTAGCGCACGAGCAGTACTTC,CASSKERLAHEQYF
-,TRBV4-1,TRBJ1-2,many,TGCGCCAGCAGCCAAGAGTTGTTTGTGGAGGGATTCCACTATGGCTACACCTTC,CASSQELFVEGFHYGYTF
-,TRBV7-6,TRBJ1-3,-,TGTGCCAGCAGCTTAGACAGGGGAAACACCATATATTTT,CASSLDRGNTIYF
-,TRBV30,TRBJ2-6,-,TGTGCCTGGAGTGTTTGGAGCTCTGGGGCCAACGTCCTGACTTTC,CAWSVWSSGANVLTF
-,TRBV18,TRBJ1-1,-,TGTGCCAGCTCACCGGACGGGCAGGTTGAAGCTTTCTTT,CASSPDGQVEAFF
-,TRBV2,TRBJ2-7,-,TGTGCCAGCAGTGAAGCACCGGGGGAAGGCGAGCAGTACTTC,CASSEAPGEGEQYF
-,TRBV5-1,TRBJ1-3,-,TGCGCCAGCAGCTTGGGAATCGGGGAAGCTGGAAACACCATATATTTT,CASSLGIGEAGNTIYF
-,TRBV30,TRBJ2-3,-,TGTGCCCGAGGGGGGCTAGCGCGCACAGATACGCAGTATTTT,CARGGLARTDTQYF
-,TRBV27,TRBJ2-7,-,TGTGCCAGCAGCCCAACTCGGGACCCGGCCTACGAGCAGTACTTC,CASSPTRDPAYEQYF